This T cell receptor (beta chain) originates from a study of neurological immune-mediated disorders. Study results and limitations: Private repertoires in all groups were suggested, as expanded clones shared no CDR3 amino acid sequences across subjects. Whereas HTLV-1-associated myelopathy showed the most TCR clonal expansion, multiple sclerosis showed the least, with levels below those of healthy controls.

5'RACE generated cDNA with 10-nucleotide random UMIs. TCRdb called the 5' RACE reads again in MiXCR, with one record for every CDR3 protein. The sample carries roughly 50,000 distinct CDR3 sequences, 10% recorded once. This CDR3 contains 15 residues. Germline assignment: CDR1 SGHKS and CDR2 YYEKEE (reference sequence). The germline V and J ends were trimmed by 4 bases and 2 bases, with 13 bases remaining between them. This clonotype was observed many times. Its antigen remains unknown. Source material was 2 million unsorted PBMCs, stored at -80 °C in RNAlater. The material sequenced was PBMCs. The chain links TRBV5-5 to TRBJ1-5, with a tentative D call TRBD1 (5 bases). The clonotype originates from a man in his 70s with HTLV-1-associated myelopathy (HAM/TSP). Written as DNA, the CDR3 is TGTGCCAGCAGCCGGGACGGGGGGGGCAATCAGCCCCAGCATTTT. As protein: CASSRDGGGNQPQHF.